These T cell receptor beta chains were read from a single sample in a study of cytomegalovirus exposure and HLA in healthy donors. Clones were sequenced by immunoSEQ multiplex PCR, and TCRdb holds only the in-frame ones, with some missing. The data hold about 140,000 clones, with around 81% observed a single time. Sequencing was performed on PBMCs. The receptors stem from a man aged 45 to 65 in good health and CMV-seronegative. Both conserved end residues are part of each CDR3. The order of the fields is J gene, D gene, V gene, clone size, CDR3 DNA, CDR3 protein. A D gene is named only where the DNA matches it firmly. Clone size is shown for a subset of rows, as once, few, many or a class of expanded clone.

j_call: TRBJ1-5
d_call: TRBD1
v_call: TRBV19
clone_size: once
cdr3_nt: TGTGCCAGTAGGATGGACAGGGAGAGCAATCAGCCCCAGCATTTT
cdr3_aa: CASRMDRESNQPQHF

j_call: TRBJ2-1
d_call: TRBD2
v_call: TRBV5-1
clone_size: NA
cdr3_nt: TGCGCCAGCAGCTTGGCGGGCGGGGGGACTCCCTACAATGAGCAGTTCTTC
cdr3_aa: CASSLAGGGTPYNEQFF

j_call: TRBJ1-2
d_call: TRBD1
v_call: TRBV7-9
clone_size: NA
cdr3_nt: TGTGCCAGCAGCGCACAAACCGGGACAGGGGGCGATAGTGGCTACACCTTC
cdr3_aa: CASSAQTGTGGDSGYTF

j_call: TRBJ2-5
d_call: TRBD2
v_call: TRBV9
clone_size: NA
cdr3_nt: TGTGCCAGCAGCGTAGCTATGCGGGAGAGCCAAGAGACCCAGTACTTC
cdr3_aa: CASSVAMRESQETQYF

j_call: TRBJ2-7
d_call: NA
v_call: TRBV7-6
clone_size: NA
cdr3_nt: TGTGCCAGCAGCGTAGACTCCTCCATTCCCTACGAGCAGTACTTC
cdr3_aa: CASSVDSSIPYEQYF

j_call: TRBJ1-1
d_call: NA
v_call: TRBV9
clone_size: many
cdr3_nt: TGTGCCAGCAGCGTAGAGACAGTTTCTACTGAAGCTTTCTTT
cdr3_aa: CASSVETVSTEAFF

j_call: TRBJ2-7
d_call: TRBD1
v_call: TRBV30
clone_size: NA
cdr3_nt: TGTGCCTCGACAGGGGAGGTTGCCTACGAGCAGTACTTC
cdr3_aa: CASTGEVAYEQYF

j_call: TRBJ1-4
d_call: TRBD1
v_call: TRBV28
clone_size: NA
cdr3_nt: TGTGCCAGTGAGGAGACAGGGTCTGGCGAAAAACTGTTTTTT
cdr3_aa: CASEETGSGEKLFF

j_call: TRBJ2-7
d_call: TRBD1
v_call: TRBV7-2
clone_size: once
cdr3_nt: TGTGCCAGCAGCCCCAAAACAGGGGGCGCGGGCGAGCAGTACTTC
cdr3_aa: CASSPKTGGAGEQYF

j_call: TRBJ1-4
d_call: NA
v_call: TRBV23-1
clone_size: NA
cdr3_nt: TGCGCCACCCGGAGACCGTACAAAGGTAAACTGTTTTTT
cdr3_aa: CATRRPYKGKLFF

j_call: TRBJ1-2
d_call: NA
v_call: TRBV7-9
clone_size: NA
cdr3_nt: TGTGCCAGCAGCTTAGGAGCCCCCGGGACACCCTATGGCTACACCTTC
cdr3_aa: CASSLGAPGTPYGYTF

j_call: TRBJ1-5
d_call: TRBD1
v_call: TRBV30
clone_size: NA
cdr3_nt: TGTGCCTGGAGTGGAGGGACAGGGGGACAGCCCCAGCATTTT
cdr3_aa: CAWSGGTGGQPQHF

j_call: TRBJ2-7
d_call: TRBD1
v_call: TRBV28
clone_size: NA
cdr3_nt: TGTGCCAGCAGTTTTGACAGGACAGGGGATCAGGAGCAGTACTTC
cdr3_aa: CASSFDRTGDQEQYF

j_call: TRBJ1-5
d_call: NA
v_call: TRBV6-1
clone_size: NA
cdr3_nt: TGTGCCAGCAACCTCTCCGGGGGTAGCAATCAGCCCCAGCATTTT
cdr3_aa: CASNLSGGSNQPQHF

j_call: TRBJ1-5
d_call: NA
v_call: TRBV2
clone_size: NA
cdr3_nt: TGTGCCAGCATGCAGGGAATCGATCAGCCCCAGCATTTT
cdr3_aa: CASMQGIDQPQHF

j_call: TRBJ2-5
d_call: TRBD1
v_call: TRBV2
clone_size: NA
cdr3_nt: TGTGCCAGCAGTATGGGACAGGGATGGACCCAGTACTTC
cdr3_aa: CASSMGQGWTQYF

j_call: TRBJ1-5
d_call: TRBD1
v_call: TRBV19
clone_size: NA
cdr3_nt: TGTGCCAGTAGTCTGGGACAGGGAGGGGAGAGCAATCAGCCCCAGCATTTT
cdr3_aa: CASSLGQGGESNQPQHF

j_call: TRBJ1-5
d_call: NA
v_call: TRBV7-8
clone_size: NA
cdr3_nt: TGTGCCAGCAGCGCGGGACGATATAGCAATCAGCCCCAGCATTTT
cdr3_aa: CASSAGRYSNQPQHF

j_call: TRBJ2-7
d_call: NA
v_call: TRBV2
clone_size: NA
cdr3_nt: TGTGCCAGCAGCGCATCAGGGATTTGGCACGAGCAGTACTTC
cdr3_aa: CASSASGIWHEQYF

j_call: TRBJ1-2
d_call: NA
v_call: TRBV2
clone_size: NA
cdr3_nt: TGTGCCAGCACCCTTGGAAGACGGGATAACGTGGGCTACACCTTC
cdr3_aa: CASTLGRRDNVGYTF

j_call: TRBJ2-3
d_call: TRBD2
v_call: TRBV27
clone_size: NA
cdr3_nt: TGTGCCAGCAGTTTAGCGGCTAGCGGGGGGGCCCGAGATACGCAGTATTTT
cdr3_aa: CASSLAASGGARDTQYF

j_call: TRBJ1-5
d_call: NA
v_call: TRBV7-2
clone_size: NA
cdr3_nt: TGTGCCAGCAGCTTATCAGGTTACAATCAGCCCCAGCATTTT
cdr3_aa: CASSLSGYNQPQHF

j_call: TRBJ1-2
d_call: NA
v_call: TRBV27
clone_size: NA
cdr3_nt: TGTGCCAGCAGTTTGAACAGCCACTATGGCTACACCTTC
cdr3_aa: CASSLNSHYGYTF

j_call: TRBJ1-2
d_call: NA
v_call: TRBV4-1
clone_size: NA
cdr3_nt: TGCGCCAGCAGCCAAGGCAGGGCGGGGTCCTATGGCTACACCTTC
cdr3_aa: CASSQGRAGSYGYTF

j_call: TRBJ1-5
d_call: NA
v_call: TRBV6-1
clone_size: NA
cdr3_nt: TGTGCCAGCAGTCCTCAGGGGACCCAGCCCCAGCATTTT
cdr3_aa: CASSPQGTQPQHF